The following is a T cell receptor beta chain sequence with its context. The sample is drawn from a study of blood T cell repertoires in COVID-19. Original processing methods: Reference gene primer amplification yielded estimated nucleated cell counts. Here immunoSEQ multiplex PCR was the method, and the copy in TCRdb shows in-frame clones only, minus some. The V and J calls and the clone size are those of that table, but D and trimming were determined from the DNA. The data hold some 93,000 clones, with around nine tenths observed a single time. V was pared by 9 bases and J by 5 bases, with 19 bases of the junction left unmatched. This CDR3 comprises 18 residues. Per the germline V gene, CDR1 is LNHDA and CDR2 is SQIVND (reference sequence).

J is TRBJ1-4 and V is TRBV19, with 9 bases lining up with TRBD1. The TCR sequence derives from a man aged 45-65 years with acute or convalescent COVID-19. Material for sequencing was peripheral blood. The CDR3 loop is CASRPTGGRFPENEKLFF. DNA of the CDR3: TGTGCCAGCAGACCCACAGGGGGCCGTTTTCCCGAAAATGAAAAACTGTTTTTT.